This entry lists 20 T cell receptor beta chains sequenced from one sample in a study of T cell responses to AZD1222 COVID-19 vaccine. Method: immunoSEQ multiplex PCR; TCRdb's copy keeps in-frame clones and lacks some. The sample shows 95,000 to 150,000 clones, approximately 90% of them seen only once. The material was peripheral blood, obtained 28 days after the second AZD1222 dose. The receptors were sampled from an adult who received the AZD1222 COVID-19 vaccine.

The rearrangement links TRBV21-1 to TRBJ2-4; no DNA check was done on the table's D call, TRBD2. TRBV21-1 counts as a pseudogene. The CDR3 is made up of 16 amino acids. CDR3 DNA: TGTGCCAGCGGGGGCGCGGGGGACCTAGCCAAAAACATTCAGTACTTC. Protein sequence: CASGGAGDLAKNIQYF.

There are a few counts of this clone. The chain employs TRBV5-1 and TRBJ2-3; maybe TRBD2 (6 bases). This CDR3 comprises 14 residues. Trimming cost V 7 bases and J 2 bases, with 14 bases left between them. CDR1 is SGHRS, CDR2 YFSETQ, per germline. The CDR3 spells CASAGGGLTDTQYF. DNA of the CDR3: TGCGCCAGCGCAGGTGGGGGACTCACAGATACGCAGTATTTT.

The chain carries TRBV14 and TRBJ2-3; perhaps TRBD1 as D (6 bases). Germline values: CDR1 SGHDN, CDR2 FVKESK. CDR3 length equals 15 residues. Trimming took 4 bases from V and 2 from J, leaving 13 bases between them. In nucleotides, the CDR3 is TGTGCCAGCAGCCTATGGGACAAGGACACAGATACGCAGTATTTT. Its translation is CASSLWDKDTDTQYF.

The chain combines TRBV5-8 with TRBJ2-1; 8 positions agree with TRBD1. With V trimmed by 4 bases and J by 6 bases, 3 bases remained unmatched. The CDR3 runs 13 residues. From germline, CDR1 is SGHTS and CDR2 YDEGEE. CDR3 region: CASSHQGANEQFF. The CDR3 coding sequence is TGTGCCAGCAGCCACCAGGGGGCCAATGAGCAGTTCTTC. The entire variable domain, with the rest obtained from reference TRBV5-8 and TRBJ2-1, is as follows: EAGVTQSPTHLIKTRGQQATLRCSPISGHTSVYWYQQALGLGLQFLLWYDEGEERNRGNFPPRFSGRQFPNYSSELNVNALELEDSALYLCASSHQGANEQFFGPGTRLTVL.

This clone has a handful of counts. The V call is TRBV5-1, the J call TRBJ2-2; 8 positions agree with TRBD2. The CDR3 spans 15 residues. Germline lookup yields CDR1 SGHRS and CDR2 YFSETQ. The V segment lost 2 bases and the J segment 1 base; nucleotides outside the gene matches: 1. The CDR3 bases are TGCGCCAGCAGCTTTAGCGGGGTGAACACCGGGGAGCTGTTTTTT. The encoded protein is CASSFSGVNTGELFF. Full variable domain (rest looked up from reference TRBV5-1 and TRBJ2-2): KAGVTQTPRYLIKTRGQQVTLSCSPISGHRSVSWYQQTPGQGLQFLFEYFSETQRNKGNFPGRFSGRQFSNSRSEMNVSTLELGDSALYLCASSFSGVNTGELFFGEGSRLTVL.

The rearrangement links TRBV9 to TRBJ2-1; 12 positions match TRBD2. CDR1 is SGDLS and CDR2 is YYNGEE in the germline V gene. The V and J ends lost 4 bases and 10 bases, in that order; junction bases with no gene match: 12. The CDR3 spans 16 residues. CDR3: CASSLGTSGPQGEQFF. CDR3 DNA: TGTGCCAGCAGCTTAGGGACTAGCGGGCCACAAGGGGAGCAGTTCTTC.

This clone came up a few times. CDR3 DNA: TGTGCCAGCAGCAAAAGGGACAGTGTGAACACTGAAGCTTTCTTT. Translated: CASSKRDSVNTEAFF. The chain employs TRBV6-2 or TRBV6-3 and TRBJ1-1, with 7 bases fitting TRBD1. The CDR3 is made up of 15 amino acids. After removal of 6 bases from V and 0 bases from J, the junction contained 7 bases not matched to a gene. Germline assignment: CDR1 MNHEY and CDR2 SVGEGT.

The J gene is TRBJ1-5, the V gene TRBV7-2; D ambiguous. The CDR3 length is 14 residues. With 3 bases removed from V and 0 bases from J, the gap between germline ends came to 6 bases. CDR1 is SGHTA and CDR2 is FQGNSA in the germline V gene. CDR3 loop: CASSFQYSNQPQHF. CDR3 bases: TGTGCCAGCAGCTTCCAGTATAGCAATCAGCCCCAGCATTTT.

The rearrangement uses TRBV10-2 and TRBJ2-5; TRBD1 agrees at 8 bases. CDR1 and CDR2 (germline): WSHSY, SAAADI. The CDR3 extends over 14 amino acids. After removal of 6 bases from V and 7 bases from J, the junction contained 10 bases not matched to a gene. For the CDR3, the DNA is TGCGCCAGCAGCTTGACAGGGGATGAGGGGACCCAGTACTTC. This translates into CASSLTGDEGTQYF.

V usage is TRBV7-2 and J usage is TRBJ2-2; D is uncertain. Per the germline V gene, CDR1 is SGHTA and CDR2 is FQGNSA. Trimming took 9 bases from V and 2 from J, leaving 13 bases between them. The length of the CDR3 is 14 residues. The CDR3 DNA follows: TGTGCCAGTAAAAACCGGTCTAACACCGGGGAGCTGTTTTTT. Protein: CASKNRSNTGELFF. The variable domain in full, completed from reference TRBV7-2 and TRBJ2-2, reads GAGVSQSPSNKVTEKGKDVELRCDPISGHTALYWYRQSLGQGLEFLIYFQGNSAPDKSGLPSDRFSAERTGGSVSTLTIQRTQQEDSAVYLCASKNRSNTGELFFGEGSRLTVL.

The chain couples TRBV19 to TRBJ1-6; 7 bases line up with TRBD1. This CDR3 region has 15 residues. V was clipped by 7 bases and J by 3 bases; unmatched bases: 6. Germline V gene data show CDR1 as LNHDA and CDR2 as SQIVND (reference sequence). The CDR3 coding sequence is TGTGCCAGTACCTTCGACAGGGACTATAATTCACCCCTCCACTTT. Translation: CASTFDRDYNSPLHF.

This sequence joins TRBV18 and TRBJ2-5; D call uncertain. CDR1 and CDR2 from the germline V gene are KGHSH and LQKENI. Trimming took 0 bases from V and 1 from J, leaving 6 bases between them. CDR3 length: 14 residues. The CDR3: CASSPPGLQETQYF. CDR3 coding DNA: TGTGCCAGCTCACCACCGGGTCTCCAAGAGACCCAGTACTTC.

The chain carries TRBV6-6 and TRBJ1-2; 9 bases are a match to TRBD1. This CDR3 contains 12 residues. CDR1 MNHNY and CDR2 SVGAGI come from the germline V gene (reference sequence). Germline trimming cut 6 bases from V and 8 bases from J; bases unmatched to any gene: 4. CDR3 residues: CASRGQGRGYTF. The CDR3 DNA reads TGTGCCAGCAGGGGACAGGGCAGGGGCTACACCTTC.

The chain is built from TRBV3-1 (or the pseudogene TRBV3-2) and TRBJ2-1; 10 bases are a match to TRBD1. The V segment lost 1 base and the J segment 7 bases; nucleotides outside the gene matches: 7. Germline values: CDR1 LGHDT, CDR2 YNNKEL (reference sequence). The CDR3 runs 16 residues. CDR3 in DNA: TGTGCCAGCAGCCAAGGCAGACAGGGGGCTTGGAATGAGCAGTTCTTC. This codes for CASSQGRQGAWNEQFF.

The V gene is TRBV6-4, the J gene TRBJ1-2; 7 positions match TRBD1. This CDR3 has 14 residues. V lost 5 bases, J lost 4 bases, and 7 bases stayed unmatched. Germline V gene lookup returns CDR1 MRHNA and CDR2 SNTAGT. The CDR3 protein is CASSTTTGPYGYTF. The DNA for the CDR3 is TGTGCCAGCAGTACCACGACAGGGCCCTATGGCTACACCTTC.

The chain uses TRBV5-1 and TRBJ2-5, with a weak D call TRBD2 (5 bases). The germline gives CDR1 SGHRS, CDR2 YFSETQ. Deletions cut 0 bases from V and 5 bases from J, with 11 bases between. CDR3 length equals 14 residues. The CDR3 is CASSLATREETQYF. The DNA of the CDR3 is TGCGCCAGCAGCTTGGCAACAAGGGAGGAGACCCAGTACTTC.

The rearrangement joins TRBV19 to TRBJ1-5, with TRBD1 as a possible D gene (5 bases). Germline assignment: CDR1 LNHDA and CDR2 SQIVND (reference sequence). This CDR3 is built from 14 residues. V lost 7 bases to trimming and J lost 3 bases, with 13 bases between them. This CDR3 is CASTPGRVNQPQHF. CDR3 DNA: TGTGCCAGTACCCCGGGCAGGGTCAATCAGCCCCAGCATTTT.

The chain carries TRBV3-1 (or the pseudogene TRBV3-2) and TRBJ2-1; D call uncertain. The CDR3 totals 16 residues. Trimming cost V 7 bases and J 0 bases, with 16 bases left between them. In germline, CDR1 is LGHDT, CDR2 YNNKEL (reference sequence). In DNA, the CDR3 is TGTGCCAGCACCCCTTATCGACTCCACTCCTACAATGAGCAGTTCTTC. The encoded protein is CASTPYRLHSYNEQFF.

This clone has only one observation. V and J are TRBV6-2 or TRBV6-3 and TRBJ2-1, with 7 positions matching TRBD1. This CDR3 contains 13 residues. The V gene end was trimmed by 6 bases and the J gene end by 5 bases; junction bases not matched to a gene: 4. In germline, CDR1 is MNHEY, CDR2 SVGEGT. CDR3 region: CASSFDRDNEQFF. In DNA, the CDR3 is TGTGCCAGCAGCTTCGACAGGGACAATGAGCAGTTCTTC.

The chain joins TRBV7-9 to TRBJ1-1, with 7 nucleotides matching TRBD1. The CDR3 runs 15 residues. Trimming cost V 5 bases and J 2 bases; bases outside gene matches: 8. Germline V lookup: CDR1 SEHNR, CDR2 FQNEAQ (reference sequence). The DNA for the CDR3 is TGTGCCAGCAGCCCTGTGGACAGGAGAAACACTGAAGCTTTCTTT. Amino acids: CASSPVDRRNTEAFF.